This TCR beta chain was observed in a study of blood T cell repertoires in COVID-19 (TCRdb year 2020). Study-wide context: Samples covering the acute and convalescent phases of COVID-19 were provided by collaborators in the United States, Italy and Spain. The repertoires were made available in a free public database intended to serve as a resource for research on the immune response to SARS-CoV-2. Where HLA class I and class II types were available, the types were taken from metadata supplied by the sample provider, not from assay-based typing. A de-identified subject ID, COVID-19 status, age in years and sex were almost always included in the sample metadata. Deeply sampled blood TCRbeta repertoires from subjects exposed to, actively infected with, or recovered from COVID-19 were included in the dataset. The samples were drawn from two sources: the first 160 participants of the ongoing ImmuneRACE study, and 1,254 subjects contributed by 6 global collaborators. The prospective study material was composed of cDNA or gDNA derived from T cells, B-cell-depleted T cells, or PBMCs. Results the study describes overall, beyond this receptor: How much clinical and demographic metadata was included differed by source and by participant, and the metadata was provided uncurated.

Participants in the prospective study were enrolled through a virtual design, were aged about 18 to 89 years, and lived in 20 to 30 United States geographic areas. Cohort assignment in the prospective study relied on participant-reported clinical history from a screening survey and a study questionnaire. In the prospective study, whole blood, serum and a nasopharyngeal or oropharyngeal swab were collected from each participant by mobile phlebotomists. Participants in the prospective study had the option to provide additional blood draws and questionnaires over a 2-month period. Prospective study blood samples were shipped either frozen or at room temperature before DNA extraction. TCRbeta CDR3 regions were amplified from genomic DNA using the immunoSEQ Assay, a bias-controlled multiplex PCR. As for the original processing: Within the assay, amplification of reference gene primers was used to estimate how many nucleated cells each sample contained. To quantify the absolute abundance of each unique TCRbeta CDR3 rearrangement, sequence reads were collapsed and filtered. For each sample, productive Simpson clonality was calculated as the square root of Simpson's diversity index across productive rearrangements. This is the immuneACCESS table as TCRdb keeps it, with only in-frame sequences that have V and J called. A part of the clones is gone; compared with another copy, unresolved V genes explain less than half, and the rest is unexplained. V and J calls and clone size follow that table, whereas D and trimming were derived from the DNA. Counted in this sample were about 210,000 clones; about 76% of them appeared once. 8.9% of the sample comes from the top ten.

Note on this clone: Its antigen specificity is not known. Per-base qualities were not stored, and no clone one base away is much larger.

V and J are truncated by 6 bases and 1 base respectively, leaving an intervening sequence of 15 bases. Counted from cysteine to phenylalanine, this CDR3 has 15 amino acids. Just CDR3 DNA is preserved here, 45 bases in frame from base 1. In the germline V gene, CDR1 corresponds to MDHEN and CDR2 to SYDVKM. Sequencing was done on a sample of PBMCs or T cells enriched from blood (not recorded which). This clonotype was obtained from a woman aged 45 to 65 with acute COVID-19. The receptor chain draws on TRBV28 and TRBJ1-1; TRBD1 could be the D gene, as 5 bases match. The DNA sequence follows: TGTGCCAGCAGGGGCCAGGGAGGACAGAACACTGAAGCTTTCTTT. This is translated as CASRGQGGQNTEAFF. Where the CDR3 stops, the reference TRBV28 and TRBJ1-1 genes take over; the full variable domain is DVKVTQSSRYLVKRTGEKVFLECVQDMDHENMFWYRQDPGLGLRLIYFSYDVKMKEKGDIPEGYSVSREKKERFSLILESASTNQTSMYLCASRGQGGQNTEAFFGQGTRLTVV.